The rows below give T cell receptor beta chains drawn from one sample of a study of T-cell memory formation after mild COVID-19. TCRdb re-analysed the 5' RACE reads in MiXCR, keeping a single row per CDR3 protein. The table has about 360,000 distinct CDR3 sequences, 13% to 15% seen once. Source material: PBMCs or a T cell subset sorted from them (not recorded which). Receptors originate from a man between 18 and 29 years old who had mild COVID-19 (a few samples of this study predate the infection). Cell type and time point are not known. Both conserved end residues are part of each CDR3. A D gene is named only where the DNA matches it firmly. Size is stated for part of the rows, as once, few or many counts, or as a class when the clone is expanded.

j_call | clone_size | cdr3_length | d_call | v_call | cdr3_aa | cdr3_nt
TRBJ1-6 | NA | 17 | TRBD1 | TRBV5-1 | CASSLGPTGAYNSPLHF | TGCGCCAGCAGCTTGGGACCGACAGGGGCCTATAATTCACCCCTCCACTTT
TRBJ2-1 | few | 14 | NA | TRBV7-2 | CASIKGGALNEQFF | TGTGCCAGCATTAAGGGGGGGGCTCTCAATGAGCAGTTCTTC
TRBJ2-3 | NA | 14 | NA | TRBV15 | CATSRVRVTDTQYF | TGTGCCACCAGCAGAGTCAGGGTTACAGATACGCAGTATTTT
TRBJ1-4 | NA | 14 | NA | TRBV12-3/TRBV12-4 | CASSLSRVSEKLFF | TGTGCCAGCAGTTTATCTAGGGTATCTGAAAAACTGTTTTTT
TRBJ2-7 | NA | 14 | NA | TRBV4-1 | CASSPSGLSYEQYF | TGCGCCAGCAGCCCTTCAGGGCTCTCCTACGAGCAGTACTTC
TRBJ1-2 | NA | 17 | NA | TRBV4-3 | CASSQDLFQLNVYGYTF | TGCGCCAGCAGCCAAGATCTATTCCAATTAAACGTCTATGGCTACACCTTC
TRBJ1-1 | few | 13 | TRBD1 | TRBV6-1 | CASSTHRGVEAFF | TGTGCCAGCAGTACCCACAGGGGAGTTGAAGCTTTCTTT
TRBJ2-2 | NA | 12 | NA | TRBV5-1 | CASSLNGGELFF | TGCGCCAGCAGCTTAAATGGCGGGGAGCTGTTTTTT
TRBJ1-4 | NA | 15 | TRBD1 | TRBV4-1 | CASSQVLTGNEKLFF | TGCGCCAGCAGCCAAGTTCTGACAGGGAACGAAAAACTGTTTTTT
TRBJ1-1 | few | 14 | NA | TRBV7-2 | CASSLHSGGTEAFF | TGTGCCAGCAGCCTCCACAGCGGGGGGACTGAAGCTTTCTTT
TRBJ1-5 | few | 13 | NA | TRBV20-1 | CSASPGFDQPQHF | TGCAGTGCTAGTCCAGGGTTCGATCAGCCCCAGCATTTT
TRBJ1-1 | many | 15 | TRBD1 | TRBV7-3 | CASSRGGLLNTEAFF | TGTGCCAGCAGCCGAGGGGGCCTTTTGAACACTGAAGCTTTCTTT
TRBJ1-4 | NA | 15 | NA | TRBV20-1 | CSARRPGTTNEKLFF | TGCAGTGCTAGGCGCCCGGGGACAACTAATGAAAAACTGTTTTTT
TRBJ1-3 | many | 13 | NA | TRBV10-3 | CASIPASGNTIYF | TGTGCCAGTATTCCAGCGTCCGGAAACACCATATATTTT
TRBJ2-1 | many | 11 | TRBD1 | TRBV6-2/TRBV6-3 | CASSYIGGLFF | TGTGCCAGCAGTTACATAGGGGGCCTGTTCTTC
TRBJ1-1 | NA | 15 | NA | TRBV6-5 | CASSPQVGMNTEAFF | TGTGCCAGCAGTCCGCAAGTAGGCATGAACACTGAAGCTTTCTTT
TRBJ2-7 | NA | 11 | TRBD2 | TRBV20-1 | CSASGGARQYF | TGCAGTGCTAGCGGGGGGGCCAGGCAGTACTTC
TRBJ1-1 | NA | 14 | NA | TRBV6-5 | CASSPGPRRTEAFF | TGTGCCAGCAGCCCCGGACCCCGGAGGACTGAAGCTTTCTTT
TRBJ2-2 | NA | 13 | NA | TRBV2 | CASSAEGTGELFF | TGTGCCAGCAGTGCGGAAGGTACCGGGGAGCTGTTTTTT